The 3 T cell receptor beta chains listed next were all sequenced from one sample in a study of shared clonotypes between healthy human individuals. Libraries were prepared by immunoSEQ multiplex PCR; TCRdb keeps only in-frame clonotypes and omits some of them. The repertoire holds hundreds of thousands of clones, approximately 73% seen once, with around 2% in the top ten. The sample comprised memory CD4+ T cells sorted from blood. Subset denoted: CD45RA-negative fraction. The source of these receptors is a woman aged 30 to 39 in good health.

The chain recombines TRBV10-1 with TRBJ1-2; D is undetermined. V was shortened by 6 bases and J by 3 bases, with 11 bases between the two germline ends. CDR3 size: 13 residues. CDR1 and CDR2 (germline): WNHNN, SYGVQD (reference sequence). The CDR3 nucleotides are TGCGCCAGCAGCCTCGGACCGGACTATGGCTACACCTTC. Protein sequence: CASSLGPDYGYTF.

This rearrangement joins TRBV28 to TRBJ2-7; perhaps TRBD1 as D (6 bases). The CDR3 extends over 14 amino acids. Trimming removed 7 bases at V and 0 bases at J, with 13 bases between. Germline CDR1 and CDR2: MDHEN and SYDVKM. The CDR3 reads CASKGHYSSYEQYF. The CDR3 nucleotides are TGTGCCAGCAAGGGACATTATTCCTCCTACGAGCAGTACTTC.

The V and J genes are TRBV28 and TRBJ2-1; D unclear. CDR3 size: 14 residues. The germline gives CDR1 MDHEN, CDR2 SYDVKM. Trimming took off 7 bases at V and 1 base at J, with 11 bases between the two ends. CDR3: CASKSTVSYNEQFF. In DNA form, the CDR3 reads TGTGCCAGCAAATCGACTGTATCCTACAATGAGCAGTTCTTC.